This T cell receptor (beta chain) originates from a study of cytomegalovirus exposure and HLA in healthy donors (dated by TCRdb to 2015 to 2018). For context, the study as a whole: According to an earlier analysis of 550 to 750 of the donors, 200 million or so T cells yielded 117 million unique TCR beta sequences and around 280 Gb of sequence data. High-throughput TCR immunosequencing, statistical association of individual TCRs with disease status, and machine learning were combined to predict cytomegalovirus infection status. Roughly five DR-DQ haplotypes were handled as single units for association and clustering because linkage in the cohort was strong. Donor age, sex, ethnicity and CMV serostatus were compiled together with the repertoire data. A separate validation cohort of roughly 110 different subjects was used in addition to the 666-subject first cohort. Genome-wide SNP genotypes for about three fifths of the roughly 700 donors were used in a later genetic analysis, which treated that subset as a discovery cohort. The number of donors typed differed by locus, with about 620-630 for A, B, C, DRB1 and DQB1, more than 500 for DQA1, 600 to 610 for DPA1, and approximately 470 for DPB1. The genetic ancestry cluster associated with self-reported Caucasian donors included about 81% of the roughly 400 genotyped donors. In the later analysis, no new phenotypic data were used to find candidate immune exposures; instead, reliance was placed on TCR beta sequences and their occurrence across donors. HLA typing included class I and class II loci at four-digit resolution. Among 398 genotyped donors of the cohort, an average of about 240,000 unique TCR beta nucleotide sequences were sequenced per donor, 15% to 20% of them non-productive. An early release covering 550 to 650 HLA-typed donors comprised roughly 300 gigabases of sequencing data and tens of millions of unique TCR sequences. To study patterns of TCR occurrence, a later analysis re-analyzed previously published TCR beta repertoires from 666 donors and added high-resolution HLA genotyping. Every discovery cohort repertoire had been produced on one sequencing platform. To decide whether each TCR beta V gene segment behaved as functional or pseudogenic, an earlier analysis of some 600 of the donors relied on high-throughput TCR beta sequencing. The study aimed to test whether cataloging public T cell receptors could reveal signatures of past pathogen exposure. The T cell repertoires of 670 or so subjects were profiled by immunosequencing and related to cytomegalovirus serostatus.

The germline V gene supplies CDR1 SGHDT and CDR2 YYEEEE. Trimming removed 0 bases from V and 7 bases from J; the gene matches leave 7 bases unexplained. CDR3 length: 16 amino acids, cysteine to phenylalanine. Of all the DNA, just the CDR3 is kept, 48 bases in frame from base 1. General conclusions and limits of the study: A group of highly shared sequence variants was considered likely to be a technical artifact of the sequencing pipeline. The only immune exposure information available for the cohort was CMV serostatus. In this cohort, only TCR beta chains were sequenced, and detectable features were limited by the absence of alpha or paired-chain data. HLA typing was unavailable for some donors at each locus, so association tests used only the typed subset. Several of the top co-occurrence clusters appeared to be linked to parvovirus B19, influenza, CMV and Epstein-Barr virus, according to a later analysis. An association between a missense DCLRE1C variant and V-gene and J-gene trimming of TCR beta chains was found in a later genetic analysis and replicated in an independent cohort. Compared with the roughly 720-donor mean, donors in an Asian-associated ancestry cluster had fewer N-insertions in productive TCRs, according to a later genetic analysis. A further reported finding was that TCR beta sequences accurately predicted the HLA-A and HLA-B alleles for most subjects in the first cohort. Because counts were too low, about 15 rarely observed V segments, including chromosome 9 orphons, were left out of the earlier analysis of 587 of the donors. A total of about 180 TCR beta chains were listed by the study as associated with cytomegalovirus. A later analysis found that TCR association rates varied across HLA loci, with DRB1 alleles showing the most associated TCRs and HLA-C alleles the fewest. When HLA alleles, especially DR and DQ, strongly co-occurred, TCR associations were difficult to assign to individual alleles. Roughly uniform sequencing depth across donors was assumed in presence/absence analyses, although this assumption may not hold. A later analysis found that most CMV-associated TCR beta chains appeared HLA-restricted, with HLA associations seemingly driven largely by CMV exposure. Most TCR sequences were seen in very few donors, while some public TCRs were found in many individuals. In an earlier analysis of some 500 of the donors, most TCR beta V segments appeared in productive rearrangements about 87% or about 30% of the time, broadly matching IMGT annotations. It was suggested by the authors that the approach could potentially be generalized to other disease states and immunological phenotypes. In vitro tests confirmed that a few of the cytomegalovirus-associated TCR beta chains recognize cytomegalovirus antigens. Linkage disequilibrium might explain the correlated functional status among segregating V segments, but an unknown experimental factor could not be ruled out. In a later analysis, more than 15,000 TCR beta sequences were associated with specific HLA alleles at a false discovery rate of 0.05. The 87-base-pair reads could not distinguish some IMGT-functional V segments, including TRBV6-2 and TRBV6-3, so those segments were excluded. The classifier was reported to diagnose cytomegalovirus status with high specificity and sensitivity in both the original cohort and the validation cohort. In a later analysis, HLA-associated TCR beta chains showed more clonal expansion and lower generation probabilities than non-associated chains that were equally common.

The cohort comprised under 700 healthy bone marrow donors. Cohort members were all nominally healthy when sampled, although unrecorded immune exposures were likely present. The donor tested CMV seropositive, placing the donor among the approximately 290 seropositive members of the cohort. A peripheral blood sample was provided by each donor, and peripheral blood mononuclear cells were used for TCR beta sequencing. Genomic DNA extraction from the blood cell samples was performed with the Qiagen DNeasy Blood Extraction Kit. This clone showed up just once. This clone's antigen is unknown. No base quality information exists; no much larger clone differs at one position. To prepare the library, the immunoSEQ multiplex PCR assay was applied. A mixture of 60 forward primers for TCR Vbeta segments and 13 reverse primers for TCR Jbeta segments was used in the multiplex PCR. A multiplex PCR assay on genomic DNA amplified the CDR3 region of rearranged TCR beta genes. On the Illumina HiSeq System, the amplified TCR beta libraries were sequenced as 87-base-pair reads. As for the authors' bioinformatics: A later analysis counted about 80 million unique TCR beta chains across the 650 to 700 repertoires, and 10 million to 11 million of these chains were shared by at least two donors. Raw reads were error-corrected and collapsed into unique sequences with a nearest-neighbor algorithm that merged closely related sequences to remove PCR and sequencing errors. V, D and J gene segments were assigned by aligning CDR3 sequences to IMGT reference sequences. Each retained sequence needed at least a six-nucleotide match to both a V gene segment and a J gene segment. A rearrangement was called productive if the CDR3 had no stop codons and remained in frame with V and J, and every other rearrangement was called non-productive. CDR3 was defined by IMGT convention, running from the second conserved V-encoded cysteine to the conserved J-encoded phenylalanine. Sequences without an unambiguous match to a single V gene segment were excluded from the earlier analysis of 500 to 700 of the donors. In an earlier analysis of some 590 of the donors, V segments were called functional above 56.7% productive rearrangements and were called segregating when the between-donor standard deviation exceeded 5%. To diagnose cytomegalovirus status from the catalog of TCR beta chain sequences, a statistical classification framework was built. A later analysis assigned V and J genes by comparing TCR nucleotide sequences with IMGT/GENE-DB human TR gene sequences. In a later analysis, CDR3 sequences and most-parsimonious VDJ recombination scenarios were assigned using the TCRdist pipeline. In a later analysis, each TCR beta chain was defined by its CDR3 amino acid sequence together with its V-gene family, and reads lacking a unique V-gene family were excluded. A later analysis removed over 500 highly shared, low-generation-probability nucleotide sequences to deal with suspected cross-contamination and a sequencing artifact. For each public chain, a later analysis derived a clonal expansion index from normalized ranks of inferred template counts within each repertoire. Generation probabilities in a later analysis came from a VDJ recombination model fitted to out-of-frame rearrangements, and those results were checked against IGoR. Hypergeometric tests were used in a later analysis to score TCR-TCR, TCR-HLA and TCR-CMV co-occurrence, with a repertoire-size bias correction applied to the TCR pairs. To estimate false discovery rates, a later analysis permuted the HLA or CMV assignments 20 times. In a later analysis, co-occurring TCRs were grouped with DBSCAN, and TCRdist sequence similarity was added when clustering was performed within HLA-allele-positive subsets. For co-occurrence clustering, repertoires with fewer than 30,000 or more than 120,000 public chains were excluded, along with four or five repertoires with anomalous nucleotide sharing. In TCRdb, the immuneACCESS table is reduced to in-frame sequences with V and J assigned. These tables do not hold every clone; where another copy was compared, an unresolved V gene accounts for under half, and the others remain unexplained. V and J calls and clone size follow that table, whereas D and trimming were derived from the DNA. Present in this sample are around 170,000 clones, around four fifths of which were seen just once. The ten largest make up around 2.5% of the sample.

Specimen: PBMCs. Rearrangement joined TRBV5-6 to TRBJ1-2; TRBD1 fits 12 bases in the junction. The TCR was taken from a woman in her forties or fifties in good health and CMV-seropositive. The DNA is TGTGCCAGCAGCTTGGTCCTGGGACAGGGGGCGGGTGGCTACACCTTC. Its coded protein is CASSLVLGQGAGGYTF.